This T cell receptor (beta chain) came from a study of T cells after somatic rescue of genetic block. CDR3 length equals 15 residues. Trimming took off 0 bases at V and 0 bases at J, with 7 bases between the two ends. Germline CDR1 reads SGHKS; CDR2 reads YYEKEE (reference sequence). Clones were read by immunoSEQ multiplex PCR, and TCRdb kept only the in-frame ones, dropping some. The profile shows about 120,000 clones, just over 90% of them singletons. The sequencing input was peripheral blood mononuclear cells (PBMCs). The genes are TRBV5-5 and TRBJ1-3; D ambiguous. The sequence was obtained from a woman between 18 and 29 years old. The CDR3 DNA is TGTGCCAGCAGCTTGGCCCGGAGCTCTGGAAACACCATATATTTT. Protein: CASSLARSSGNTIYF.